The clone carrying this TCR beta chain appeared once. Per germline, CDR1 KGHSH and CDR2 LQKENI. This CDR3 has 15 amino acids. The ends lost 5 bases at V and 6 bases at J; junction bases unmatched: 8. Which cohort a participant joined came from the clinical history participants gave. The repertoire was sequenced with immunoSEQ multiplex PCR; TCRdb's copy has only in-frame clones and lacks some. The sample contains fewer than 300,000 clones, 90% of which appear only once. This sample was taken from a study of blood T cell repertoires in COVID-19. Background on the study: There were acute and convalescent COVID-19 samples, and they came from the United States, Italy and Spain. In each case, the material was cDNA or gDNA derived from T cells, B-cell-depleted T cells, or PBMCs.

V usage is TRBV18 and J usage is TRBJ1-5, with TRBD1 matching 9 bases. The sequence came from a woman in her 30s who had recovered from COVID-19. The sequencing sample was made of PBMCs or T cells enriched from blood (not recorded which). DNA of the CDR3: TGTGCCAGCTCAGACCGGGACAGGGTTGGTCAGCCCCAGCATTTT. Translating it yields CASSDRDRVGQPQHF.